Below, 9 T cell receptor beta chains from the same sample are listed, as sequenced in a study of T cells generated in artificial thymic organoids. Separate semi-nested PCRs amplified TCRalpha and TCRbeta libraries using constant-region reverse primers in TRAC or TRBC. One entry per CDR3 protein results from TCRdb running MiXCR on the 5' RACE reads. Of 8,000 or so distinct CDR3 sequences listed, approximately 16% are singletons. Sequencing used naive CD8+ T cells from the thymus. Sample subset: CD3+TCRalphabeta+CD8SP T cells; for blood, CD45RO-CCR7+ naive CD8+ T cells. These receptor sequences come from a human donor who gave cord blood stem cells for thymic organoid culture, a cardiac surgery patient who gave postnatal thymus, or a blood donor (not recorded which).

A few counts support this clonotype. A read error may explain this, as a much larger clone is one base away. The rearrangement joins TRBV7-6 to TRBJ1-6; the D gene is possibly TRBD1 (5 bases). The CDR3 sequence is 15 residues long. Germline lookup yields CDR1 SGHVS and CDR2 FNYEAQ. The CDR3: CAGSLTAGYNSPLHF. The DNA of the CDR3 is TGTGCCGGCAGCTTAACCGCAGGGTATAATTCACCCCTCCACTTT.

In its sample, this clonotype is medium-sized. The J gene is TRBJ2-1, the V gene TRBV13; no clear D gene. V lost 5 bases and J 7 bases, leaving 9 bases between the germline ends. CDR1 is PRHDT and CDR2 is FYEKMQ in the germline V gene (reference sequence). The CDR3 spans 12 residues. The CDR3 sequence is CASSPWVNEQFF. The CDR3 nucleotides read TGTGCCAGCAGCCCGTGGGTTAATGAGCAGTTCTTC.

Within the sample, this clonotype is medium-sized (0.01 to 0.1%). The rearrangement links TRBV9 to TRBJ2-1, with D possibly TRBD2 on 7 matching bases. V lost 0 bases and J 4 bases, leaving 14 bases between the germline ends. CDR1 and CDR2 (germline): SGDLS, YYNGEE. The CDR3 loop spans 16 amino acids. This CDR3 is CASSVGGGGAYNEQFF. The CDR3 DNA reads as TGTGCCAGCAGCGTAGGAGGAGGGGGGGCTTACAATGAGCAGTTCTTC.

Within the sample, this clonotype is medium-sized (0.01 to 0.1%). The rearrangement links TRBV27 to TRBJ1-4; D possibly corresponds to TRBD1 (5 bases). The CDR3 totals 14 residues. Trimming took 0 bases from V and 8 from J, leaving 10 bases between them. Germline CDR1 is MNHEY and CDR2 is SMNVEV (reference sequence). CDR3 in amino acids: CASSLSIRAEKLFF. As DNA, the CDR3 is TGTGCCAGCAGTTTATCGATCAGGGCCGAAAAACTGTTTTTT.

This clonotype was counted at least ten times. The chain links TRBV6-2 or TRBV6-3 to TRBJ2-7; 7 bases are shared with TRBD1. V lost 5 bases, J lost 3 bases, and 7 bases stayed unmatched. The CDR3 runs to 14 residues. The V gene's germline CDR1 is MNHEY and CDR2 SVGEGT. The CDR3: CASSPITGVYEQYF. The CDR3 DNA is TGTGCCAGCAGTCCCATTACAGGGGTCTACGAGCAGTACTTC.

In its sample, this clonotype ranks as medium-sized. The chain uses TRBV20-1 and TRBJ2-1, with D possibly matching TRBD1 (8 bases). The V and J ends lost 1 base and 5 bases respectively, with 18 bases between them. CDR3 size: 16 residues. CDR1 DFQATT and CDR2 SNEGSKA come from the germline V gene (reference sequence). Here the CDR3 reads CSARGGRQGNHNEQFF. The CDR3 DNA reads TGCAGTGCTAGAGGCGGGAGACAGGGGAATCACAATGAGCAGTTCTTC.

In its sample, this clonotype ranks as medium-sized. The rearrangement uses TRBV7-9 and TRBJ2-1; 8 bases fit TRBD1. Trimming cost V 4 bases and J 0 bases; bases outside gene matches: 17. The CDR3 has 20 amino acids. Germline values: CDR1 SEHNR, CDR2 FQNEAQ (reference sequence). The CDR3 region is CASSSGWRTGRSLSYNEQFF. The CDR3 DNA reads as TGTGCCAGCAGCTCCGGATGGCGGACAGGGAGAAGCCTCTCCTACAATGAGCAGTTCTTC. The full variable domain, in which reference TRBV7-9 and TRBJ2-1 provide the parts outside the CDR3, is DTGVSQNPRHKITKRGQNVTFRCDPISEHNRLYWYRQTLGQGPEFLTYFQNEAQLEKSRLLSDRFSAERPKGSFSTLEIQRTEQGDSAMYLCASSSGWRTGRSLSYNEQFFGPGTRLTVL.

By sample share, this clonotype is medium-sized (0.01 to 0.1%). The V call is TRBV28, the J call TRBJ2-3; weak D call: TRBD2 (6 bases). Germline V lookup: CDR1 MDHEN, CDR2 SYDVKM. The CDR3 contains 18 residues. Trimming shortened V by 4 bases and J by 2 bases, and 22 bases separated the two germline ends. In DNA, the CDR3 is TGTGCCAGCAGTTCCGAATCCGGGACTTCCTTCCCCACAGATACGCAGTATTTT. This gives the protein CASSSESGTSFPTDTQYF.

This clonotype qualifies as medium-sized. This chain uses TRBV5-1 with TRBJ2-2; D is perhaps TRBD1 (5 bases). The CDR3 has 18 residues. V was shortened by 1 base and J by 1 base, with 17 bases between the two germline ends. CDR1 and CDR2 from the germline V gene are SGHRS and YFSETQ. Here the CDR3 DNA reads TGCGCCAGCAGCTTGTACAGGACCGCCGAGTTGAACACCGGGGAGCTGTTTTTT. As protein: CASSLYRTAELNTGELFF.